This T cell receptor (beta chain) was sequenced in a study of T cells in Graves' hyperthyroidism and ophthalmopathy. Amplification targeted TCR beta CDR3 regions from RNA transcripts. In the first-round RT-PCR of the TCR CDR3, the HTBI primer set was used. Each CDR3 protein gets one entry after TCRdb re-called the multiplex PCR reads with MiXCR. This table has around 450,000 distinct CDR3 sequences, around 15% appearing once. This sequence was found in a woman aged 18 to 35 with Graves' hyperthyroidism. Input material: blood.

CDR3 region: CASTFAAGTSGNEQFF. DNA for the CDR3: TGTGCCAGCACCTTTGCGGCCGGGACTAGCGGGAATGAGCAGTTCTTC. The rearrangement uses TRBV27 and TRBJ2-1, with 12 nucleotides matching TRBD2. V shed 7 bases and J 7 bases; nucleotides not matched to a gene: 11. The CDR3 totals 16 residues. CDR1 is MNHEY, CDR2 SMNVEV, per germline (reference sequence).